Sequencing of this T cell receptor beta chain was carried out in a study of OX40 agonist ivuxolimab in advanced cancers. In the study overall: Clinicians treated patients with ivuxolimab, an agonistic anti-OX40 (CD134) antibody. Patients in the trial were receiving intravenous ivuxolimab every 2 weeks, at doses of 0.01 to 10 mg/kg. Treatment received earlier with anti-PD-1, anti-PD-L1 or anti-CTLA-4 agents was allowed, and over 30% had some.

Libraries were prepared by immunoSEQ multiplex PCR; TCRdb keeps only in-frame clonotypes and omits some of them. The sample carries 45,000 or so clones, less than 85% recorded once. With respect to this clone: Its specificity is unknown.

Losses at the gene ends were 3 bases for V and 14 bases for J; bases not matched to a gene: 5. There are 13 residues in the CDR3. CDR1 is SGHTA, CDR2 FQGNSA, per germline. Study conclusions and caveats: Mean expanded clone counts were higher in CD8+ than CD4+ T cells.

The sample consisted of CD4+ or CD8+ T cells sorted from blood, taken in a trial of the OX40 agonist ivuxolimab. The gene calls are TRBV7-2 and TRBJ2-1; 12 bases match TRBD2. This TCR derives from an adult with an advanced solid tumor such as melanoma, head and neck, liver or kidney cancer. CDR3 loop: CASSLETSGRKFF. The DNA of the CDR3 is TGTGCCAGCAGCTTGGAGACTAGCGGGAGAAAGTTCTTC.